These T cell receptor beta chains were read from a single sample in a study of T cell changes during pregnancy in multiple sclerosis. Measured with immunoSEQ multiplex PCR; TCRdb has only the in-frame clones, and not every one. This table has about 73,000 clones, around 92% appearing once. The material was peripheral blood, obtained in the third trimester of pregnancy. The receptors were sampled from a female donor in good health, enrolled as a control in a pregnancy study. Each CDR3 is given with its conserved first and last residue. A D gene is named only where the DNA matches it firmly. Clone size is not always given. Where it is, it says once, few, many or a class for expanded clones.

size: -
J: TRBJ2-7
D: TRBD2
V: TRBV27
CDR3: CASSPLRSGGTYEQYF
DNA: TGTGCCAGCAGTCCCCTTCGAAGCGGGGGAACCTACGAGCAGTACTTC

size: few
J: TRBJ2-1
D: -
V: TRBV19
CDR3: CASSALEGIYNEQFF
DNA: TGTGCCAGTAGTGCCTTGGAGGGTATATACAATGAGCAGTTCTTC

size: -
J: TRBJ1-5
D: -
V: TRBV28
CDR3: CASSLGGRPQHF
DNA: TGTGCCAGCAGTTTAGGGGGGAGGCCCCAGCATTTT

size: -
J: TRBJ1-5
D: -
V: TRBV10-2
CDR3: CASKRVDNQPQHF
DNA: TGCGCCAGCAAACGGGTGGACAATCAGCCCCAGCATTTT

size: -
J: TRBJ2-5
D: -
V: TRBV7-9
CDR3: CAVQRTFPETQYF
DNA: TGTGCCGTGCAAAGGACTTTTCCAGAGACCCAGTACTTC

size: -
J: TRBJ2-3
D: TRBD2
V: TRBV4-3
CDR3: CASSQDASGAPVEQYF
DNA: TGCGCCAGCAGCCAAGACGCTAGCGGGGCCCCTGTGGAGCAGTATTTT

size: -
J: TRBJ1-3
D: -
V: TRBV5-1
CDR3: CASSLDGGSGNTIYF
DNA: TGCGCCAGCAGCTTGGACGGGGGGAGTGGAAACACCATATATTTT

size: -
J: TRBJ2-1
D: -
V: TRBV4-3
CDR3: CASSQSFPRGSGYTDEQFF
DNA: TGCGCCAGCAGCCAGTCGTTCCCCAGGGGCTCCGGGTACACCGATGAGCAGTTCTTC

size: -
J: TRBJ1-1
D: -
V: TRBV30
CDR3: CAWSATRNTEAFF
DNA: TGTGCCTGGAGCGCAACAAGGAACACTGAAGCTTTCTTT

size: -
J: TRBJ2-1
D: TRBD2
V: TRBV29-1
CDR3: CSVDSGTSGSDRFF
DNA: TGCAGCGTGGATTCCGGGACTAGCGGGAGCGATCGGTTCTTC

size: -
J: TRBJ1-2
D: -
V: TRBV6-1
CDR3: CASSEFGGGDLNYGYTF
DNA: TGTGCCAGCAGTGAATTCGGGGGAGGGGATCTTAACTATGGCTACACCTTC

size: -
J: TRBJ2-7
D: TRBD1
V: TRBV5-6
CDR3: CASSLGTGRSYEQYF
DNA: TGTGCCAGCAGCTTGGGGACAGGGAGGTCCTACGAGCAGTACTTC

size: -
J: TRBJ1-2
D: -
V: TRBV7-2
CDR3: CASSRAGAGSNYGYTF
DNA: TGTGCCAGCAGCCGAGCGGGCGCAGGTTCAAACTATGGCTACACCTTC

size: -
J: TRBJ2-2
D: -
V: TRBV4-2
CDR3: CASSQDSDGWTGELFF
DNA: TGTGCCAGCAGCCAAGATAGCGACGGATGGACCGGGGAGCTGTTTTTT

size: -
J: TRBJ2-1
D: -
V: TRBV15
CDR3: CATSGEAIEQFF
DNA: TGTGCCACCAGCGGCGAGGCCATTGAGCAGTTCTTC

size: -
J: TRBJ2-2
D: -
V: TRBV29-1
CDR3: CSVEDLEGIGTGELFF
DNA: TGCAGCGTTGAAGATCTGGAGGGAATAGGGACCGGGGAGCTGTTTTTT

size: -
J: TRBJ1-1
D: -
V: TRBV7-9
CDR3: CASSLPGLNTEAFF
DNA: TGTGCCAGCAGCTTACCAGGGTTGAACACTGAAGCTTTCTTT

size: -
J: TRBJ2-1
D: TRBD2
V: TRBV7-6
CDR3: CASSLAGDGEQFF
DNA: TGTGCCAGCAGTCTAGCGGGGGACGGCGAGCAGTTCTTC

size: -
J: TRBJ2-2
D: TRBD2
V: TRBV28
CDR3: CATVAGGMATGELFF
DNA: TGTGCCACCGTAGCGGGAGGGATGGCGACCGGGGAGCTGTTTTTT

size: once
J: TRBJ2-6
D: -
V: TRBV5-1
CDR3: CATGVGYGANVLTF
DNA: TGCGCCACCGGGGTAGGGTACGGGGCCAACGTCCTGACTTTC

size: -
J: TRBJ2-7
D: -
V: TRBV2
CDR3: CASSVIGDGYEQYF
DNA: TGTGCCAGCAGTGTGATTGGAGATGGGTACGAGCAGTACTTC

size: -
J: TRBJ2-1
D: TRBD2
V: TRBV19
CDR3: CASSTPSGRAQEQFF
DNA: TGTGCCAGTAGTACCCCTAGCGGGAGGGCCCAGGAGCAGTTCTTC

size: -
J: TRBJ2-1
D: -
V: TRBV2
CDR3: CATGWGGGSDEQFF
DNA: TGTGCCACTGGTTGGGGGGGCGGGTCCGATGAGCAGTTCTTC

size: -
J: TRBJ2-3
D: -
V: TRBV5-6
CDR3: CASSSLDTQYF
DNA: TGTGCCAGCAGCTCCTTAGATACGCAGTATTTT

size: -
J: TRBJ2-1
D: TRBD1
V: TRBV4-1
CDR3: CASSAYPPDRGYNEQFF
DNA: TGCGCCAGCAGCGCCTACCCCCCGGACAGGGGATACAATGAGCAGTTCTTC

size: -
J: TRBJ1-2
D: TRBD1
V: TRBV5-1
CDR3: CASSYTTGSDYGYTF
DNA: TGCGCCAGCAGCTATACGACAGGGTCGGACTATGGCTACACCTTC

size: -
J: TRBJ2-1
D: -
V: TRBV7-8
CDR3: CASRRGVDNEQFF
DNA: TGTGCCAGCAGGCGGGGAGTCGACAATGAGCAGTTCTTC

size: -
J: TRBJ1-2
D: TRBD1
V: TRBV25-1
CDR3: CASSGGTHRGYGYTF
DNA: TGTGCCAGCAGTGGCGGGACCCACAGGGGGTATGGCTACACCTTC

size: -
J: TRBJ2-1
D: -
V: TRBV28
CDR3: CASKWSSNNEQFF
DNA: TGTGCCAGCAAATGGAGCAGTAACAATGAGCAGTTCTTC

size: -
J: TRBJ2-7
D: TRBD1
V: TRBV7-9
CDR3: CASSPADRAVYEQYF
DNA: TGTGCCAGCAGCCCCGCTGACAGGGCGGTCTACGAGCAGTACTTC

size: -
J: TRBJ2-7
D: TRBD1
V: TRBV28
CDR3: CASSWTGSSYEQYF
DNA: TGTGCCAGCAGTTGGACAGGGAGCTCCTACGAGCAGTACTTC

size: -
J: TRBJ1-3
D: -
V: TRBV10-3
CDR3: CAIRTAGGGTGNTIYF
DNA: TGTGCCATCAGGACCGCGGGCGGGGGCACAGGAAACACCATATATTTT

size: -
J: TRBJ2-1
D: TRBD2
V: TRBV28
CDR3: CASSLWAGESYNEQFF
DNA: TGTGCCAGCAGTTTATGGGCGGGGGAAAGCTACAATGAGCAGTTCTTC

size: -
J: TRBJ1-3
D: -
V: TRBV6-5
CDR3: CAVRVEAGNTIYF
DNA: TGTGCCGTCAGGGTCGAGGCTGGAAACACCATATATTTT

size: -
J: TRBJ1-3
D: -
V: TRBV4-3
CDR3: CASSQDNLKGFPGNTIYF
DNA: TGCGCCAGCAGCCAAGATAATTTGAAGGGGTTCCCTGGAAACACCATATATTTT

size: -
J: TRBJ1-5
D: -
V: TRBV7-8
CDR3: CASSSKRGTSNQPQHF
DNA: TGTGCCAGCAGCTCCAAGAGGGGGACGAGCAATCAGCCCCAGCATTTT

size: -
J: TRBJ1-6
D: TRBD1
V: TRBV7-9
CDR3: CASTLGGQGSPLHF
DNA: TGTGCCAGCACCCTGGGGGGACAGGGTTCACCCCTCCACTTT

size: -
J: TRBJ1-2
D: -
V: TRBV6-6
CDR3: CASSYRTGDYGYTF
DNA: TGTGCCAGCAGTTACCGGACGGGAGACTATGGCTACACCTTC

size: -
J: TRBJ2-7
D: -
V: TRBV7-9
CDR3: CASSFSSGDRQYF
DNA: TGTGCCAGCAGCTTCTCCTCCGGGGATCGGCAGTACTTC

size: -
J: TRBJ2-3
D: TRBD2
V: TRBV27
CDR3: CASSLGLAETDTQYF
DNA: TGTGCCAGCAGTTTGGGACTAGCGGAAACAGATACGCAGTATTTT

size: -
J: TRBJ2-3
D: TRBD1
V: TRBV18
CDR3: CASSPRGPHTDTQYF
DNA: TGTGCCAGCTCACCCAGGGGGCCTCACACAGATACGCAGTATTTT

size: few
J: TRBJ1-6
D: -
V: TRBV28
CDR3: CASFAPGAGGGSPLHF
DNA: TGTGCCAGCTTCGCCCCCGGAGCTGGGGGCGGTTCACCCCTCCACTTT

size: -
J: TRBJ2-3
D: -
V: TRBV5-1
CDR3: CASSVSTGRGTDTQYF
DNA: TGCGCCAGCAGCGTATCGACGGGAAGGGGCACAGATACGCAGTATTTT

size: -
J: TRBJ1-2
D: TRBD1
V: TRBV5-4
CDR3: CASSTGTGSGGGYTF
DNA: TGTGCCAGCAGTACGGGGACAGGTTCCGGGGGTGGCTACACCTTC

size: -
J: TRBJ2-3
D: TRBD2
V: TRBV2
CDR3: CASGERLAGITDTQYF
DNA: TGTGCCAGTGGGGAGAGACTAGCGGGGATCACAGATACGCAGTATTTT

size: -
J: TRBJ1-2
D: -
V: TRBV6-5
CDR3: CASTPFGLINYGYTF
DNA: TGTGCCAGCACCCCGTTTGGGCTAATTAACTATGGCTACACCTTC

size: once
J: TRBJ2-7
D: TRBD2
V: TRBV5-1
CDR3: CASSLDLLAGPTYEQYF
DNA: TGCGCCAGCAGCTTGGACCTTCTAGCGGGGCCTACCTACGAGCAGTACTTC

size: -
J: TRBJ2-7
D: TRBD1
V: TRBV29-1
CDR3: CSVGRDRSYEQYF
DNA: TGCAGCGTTGGTAGGGACAGGTCATACGAGCAGTACTTC

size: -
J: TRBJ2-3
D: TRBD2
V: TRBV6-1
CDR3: CASSEVGGGGTDTQYF
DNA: TGTGCCAGCAGTGAAGTAGGCGGGGGGGGCACAGATACGCAGTATTTT

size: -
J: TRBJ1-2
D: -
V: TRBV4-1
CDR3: CASRPTIGRYRDYGYTF
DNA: TGCGCCAGCAGGCCAACCATAGGGAGATATCGCGATTATGGCTACACCTTC

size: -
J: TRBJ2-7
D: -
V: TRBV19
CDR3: CASSISGSGAYEQYF
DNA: TGTGCCAGTAGTATATCGGGTAGCGGTGCCTACGAGCAGTACTTC

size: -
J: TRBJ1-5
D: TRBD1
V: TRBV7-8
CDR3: CASSLAGDSRNQPQHF
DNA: TGTGCCAGCAGCTTAGCCGGGGACAGCAGAAATCAGCCCCAGCATTTT